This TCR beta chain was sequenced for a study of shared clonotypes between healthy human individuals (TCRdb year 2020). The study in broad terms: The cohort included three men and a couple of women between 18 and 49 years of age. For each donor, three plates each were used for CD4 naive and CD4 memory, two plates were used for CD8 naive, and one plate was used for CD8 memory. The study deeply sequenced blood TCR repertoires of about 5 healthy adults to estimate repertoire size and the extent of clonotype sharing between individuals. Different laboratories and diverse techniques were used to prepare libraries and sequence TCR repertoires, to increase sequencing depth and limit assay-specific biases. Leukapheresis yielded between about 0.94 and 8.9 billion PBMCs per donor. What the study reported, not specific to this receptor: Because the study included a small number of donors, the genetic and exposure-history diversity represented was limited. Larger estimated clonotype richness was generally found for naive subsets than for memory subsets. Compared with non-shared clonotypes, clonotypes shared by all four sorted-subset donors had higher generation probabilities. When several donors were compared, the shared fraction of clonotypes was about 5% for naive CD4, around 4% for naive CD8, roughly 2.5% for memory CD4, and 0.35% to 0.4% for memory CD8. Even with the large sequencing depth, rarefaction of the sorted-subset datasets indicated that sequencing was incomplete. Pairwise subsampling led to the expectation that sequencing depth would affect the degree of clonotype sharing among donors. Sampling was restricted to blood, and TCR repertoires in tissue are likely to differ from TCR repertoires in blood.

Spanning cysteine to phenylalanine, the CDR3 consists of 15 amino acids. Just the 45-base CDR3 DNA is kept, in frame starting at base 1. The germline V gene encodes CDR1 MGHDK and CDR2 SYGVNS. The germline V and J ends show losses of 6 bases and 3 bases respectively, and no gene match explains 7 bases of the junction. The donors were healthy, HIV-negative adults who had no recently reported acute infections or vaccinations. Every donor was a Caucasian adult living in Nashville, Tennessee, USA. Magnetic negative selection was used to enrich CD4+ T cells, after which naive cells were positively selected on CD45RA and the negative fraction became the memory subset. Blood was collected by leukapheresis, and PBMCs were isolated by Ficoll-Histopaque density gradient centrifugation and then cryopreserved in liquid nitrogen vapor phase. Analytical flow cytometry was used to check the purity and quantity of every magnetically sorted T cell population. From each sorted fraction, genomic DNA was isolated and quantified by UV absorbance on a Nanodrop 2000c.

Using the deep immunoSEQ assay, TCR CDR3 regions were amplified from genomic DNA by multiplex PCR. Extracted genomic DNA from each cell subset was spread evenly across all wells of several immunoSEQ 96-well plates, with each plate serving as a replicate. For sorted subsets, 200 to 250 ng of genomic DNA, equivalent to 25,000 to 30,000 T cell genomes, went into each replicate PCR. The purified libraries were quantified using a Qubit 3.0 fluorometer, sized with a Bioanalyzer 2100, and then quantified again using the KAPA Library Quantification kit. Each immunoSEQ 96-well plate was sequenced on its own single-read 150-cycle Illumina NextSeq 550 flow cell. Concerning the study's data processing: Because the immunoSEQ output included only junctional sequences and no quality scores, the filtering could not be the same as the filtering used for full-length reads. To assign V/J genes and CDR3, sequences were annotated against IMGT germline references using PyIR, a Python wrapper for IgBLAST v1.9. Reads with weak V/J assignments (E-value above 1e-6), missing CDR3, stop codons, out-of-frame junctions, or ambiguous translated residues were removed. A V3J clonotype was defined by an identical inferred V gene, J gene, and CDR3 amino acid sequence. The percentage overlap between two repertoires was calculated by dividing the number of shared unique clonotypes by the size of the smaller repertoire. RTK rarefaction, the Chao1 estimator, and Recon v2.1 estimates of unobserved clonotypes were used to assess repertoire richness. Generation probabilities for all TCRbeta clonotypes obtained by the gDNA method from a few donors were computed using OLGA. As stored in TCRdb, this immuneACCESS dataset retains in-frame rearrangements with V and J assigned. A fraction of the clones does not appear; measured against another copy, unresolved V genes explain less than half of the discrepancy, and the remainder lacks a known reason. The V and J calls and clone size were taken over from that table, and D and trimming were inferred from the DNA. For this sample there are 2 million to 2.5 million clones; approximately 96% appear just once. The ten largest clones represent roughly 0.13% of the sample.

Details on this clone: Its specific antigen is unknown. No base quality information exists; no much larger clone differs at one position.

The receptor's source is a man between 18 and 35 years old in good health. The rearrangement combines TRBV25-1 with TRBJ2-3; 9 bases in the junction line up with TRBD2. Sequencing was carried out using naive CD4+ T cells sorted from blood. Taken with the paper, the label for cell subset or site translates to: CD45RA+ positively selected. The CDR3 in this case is CASRDSSGGTDTQYF. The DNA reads TGTGCCAGCAGGGATAGTAGCGGGGGAACAGATACGCAGTATTTT.